One and the same sample provided the 22 T cell receptor beta chains below, sequenced in a study of regulatory T cells in long-lasting Graves disease. Libraries of TCR beta came from iRepertoire HTBI primers plus Arm-PCR of CDR3 regions. Each CDR3 protein gets one entry after TCRdb re-called the multiplex PCR reads with MiXCR. The sample lists around 500,000 distinct CDR3 sequences; about 11% were seen once. Sample time point: newly diagnosed GD, antithyroid drugs for less than 3 months. PBMC-derived RNA was used for the TCR library. This same sample was also part of a study on T cells in Graves' hyperthyroidism and ophthalmopathy.

The material sequenced was peripheral blood mononuclear cells (PBMCs), taken at new diagnosis, from a patient treated with antithyroid drugs. These receptors were obtained from a woman under 40 with Graves disease.

This clonotype was seen at least ten times. The genes are TRBV7-9 and TRBJ2-1; 12 bases fit TRBD2. Losses at the gene ends were 5 bases for V and 8 bases for J; bases not matched to a gene: 10. The germline V gene has CDR1 SEHNR and CDR2 FQNEAQ (reference sequence). The CDR3 totals 16 residues. CDR3 bases: TGTGCCAGCAGCCCATCTCTAGCGGGAGGGCCACATGAGCAGTTCTTC. It yields the protein CASSPSLAGGPHEQFF. Full variable domain (missing parts from reference TRBV7-9 and TRBJ2-1): DTGVSQNPRHKITKRGQNVTFRCDPISEHNRLYWYRQTLGQGPEFLTYFQNEAQLEKSRLLSDRFSAERPKGSFSTLEIQRTEQGDSAMYLCASSPSLAGGPHEQFFGPGTRLTVL.

The chain combines TRBV7-8 with TRBJ2-1, with D unclear. V was trimmed by 1 base and J by 5 bases, leaving 15 bases between them. In germline, CDR1 is SGHVS, CDR2 FQNEAQ. The CDR3 consists of 16 residues. The CDR3 region has the DNA TGTGCCAGCAGCTTAGTTGGTGGCGTTCAGCACAATGAGCAGTTCTTC. It codes for CASSLVGGVQHNEQFF.

This clonotype was detected a few times. The rearrangement joins TRBV6-2 or TRBV6-3 to TRBJ2-7; D not certain. Trimming cost V 3 bases and J 6 bases, with 18 bases left between them. CDR3 length equals 15 residues. CDR1 is MNHEY, CDR2 SVGEGT, per germline. The CDR3 DNA reads as TGTGCCAGCAGTTATATAGGGAAGTCTTCCCGCGAGCAGTACTTC. Its protein is CASSYIGKSSREQYF.

In its sample, this clonotype was seen many times. This sequence joins TRBV12-3 or TRBV12-4 and TRBJ2-1; D gene ambiguous. The CDR3 is made up of 15 amino acids. V gave up 2 bases and J gave up 0 bases, with 8 bases separating them. The DNA of the CDR3 is TGTGCCAGCAGTTTATCTACATACTCCTACAATGAGCAGTTCTTC. Translating it yields CASSLSTYSYNEQFF.

Regarding this clonotype: This may come from a read error, since a much larger clone is one base off. The rearrangement links TRBV12-3 or TRBV12-4 to TRBJ2-5; D call uncertain. The CDR3 runs 17 residues. The V end lost 5 bases, the J end lost 0 bases, and 19 bases lay between the germline ends. CDR3 in amino acids: CASSPASSPSHQETQYF. The CDR3 DNA follows: TGTGCCAGCAGTCCAGCCTCGTCGCCGTCGCACCAAGAGACCCAGTACTTC.

This clonotype was observed a handful of times. This sequence joins TRBV28 and TRBJ2-2; no clear D gene. CDR1 and CDR2 from the germline V gene are MDHEN and SYDVKM. Trimming cost V 2 bases and J 7 bases, with 14 bases left between them. The CDR3 has 15 residues. CDR3 residues: CASSLRRLFSGELFF. The CDR3 DNA reads TGTGCCAGCAGTTTAAGGCGGCTATTTAGCGGGGAGCTGTTTTTT.

This chain uses TRBV5-1 with TRBJ1-2; 9 positions match TRBD1. The CDR3 runs to 14 residues. After removal of 0 bases from V and 6 bases from J, the junction contained 3 bases not matched to a gene. The germline V gene has CDR1 SGHRS and CDR2 YFSETQ. CDR3 sequence: CASSLVGQGDGYTF. The CDR3 bases are TGCGCCAGCAGCTTGGTGGGACAGGGAGATGGCTACACCTTC.

This clonotype was observed at least ten times. The chain couples TRBV20-1 to TRBJ2-2; maybe TRBD1 (6 bases). The germline V gene encodes CDR1 DFQATT and CDR2 SNEGSKA (reference sequence). V lost 5 bases and J lost 6, with 19 bases in between. This CDR3 has 15 amino acids. The CDR3: CSAPNTGTFAGELFF. The CDR3 DNA sequence: TGCAGTGCTCCGAATACAGGGACATTCGCCGGGGAGCTGTTTTTT.

In this sample, this clonotype turned up many times. The chain links TRBV13 to TRBJ2-1, with TRBD1 as a possible D gene (5 bases). With 6 bases removed from V and 12 bases from J, the gap between germline ends came to 12 bases. The CDR3 extends over 11 amino acids. Germline V gene data show CDR1 as PRHDT and CDR2 as FYEKMQ (reference sequence). Here the CDR3 DNA reads TGTGCCAGCAGTCGCGAGCAGGGGCAGTTCTTC. Protein sequence: CASSREQGQFF.

This clonotype was detected ten times or more. The chain recombines TRBV19 with TRBJ2-1; 8 nucleotides line up with TRBD2. There are 16 residues in the CDR3. V was pared by 6 bases and J by 3 bases, with 10 bases of the junction left unmatched. CDR1 and CDR2 (germline): LNHDA, SQIVND (reference sequence). The CDR3 region has the DNA TGTGCCAGTAGACCCACTAGCGGCCGGAACTACAATGAGCAGTTCTTC. It encodes CASRPTSGRNYNEQFF.

On this clonotype: This may come from a read error, since a much larger clone is one base off. The CDR3 does not close with the conserved phenylalanine or tryptophan, likely indicating a read error. J is TRBJ2-7 and V is TRBV7-9; 11 bases map to TRBD2. This CDR3 comprises 18 residues. Germline assignment: CDR1 SEHNR and CDR2 FQNEAQ (reference sequence). Trimming removed 3 bases from V and 0 bases from J; junction bases left unmatched: 10. CDR3 in amino acids: CASSFRGTSGALSYEQYI. In DNA, the CDR3 is TGTGCCAGCAGCTTCCGAGGGACTAGCGGAGCTCTCTCCTACGAGCAGTACATC.

This clonotype was counted between two and nine times. This chain uses TRBV29-1 with TRBJ1-5; D is uncertain. Germline CDR1 and CDR2: SQVTM and ANQGSEA. The CDR3 covers 12 residues. V was shortened by 5 bases and J by 4 bases, with 9 bases between the two germline ends. The chain's CDR3 is CSVRTGNQPQHF. In DNA form, the CDR3 reads TGCAGCGTTCGTACGGGTAATCAGCCCCAGCATTTT.

This clonotype was seen ten or more times. The J gene is TRBJ2-7, the V gene TRBV3-1, with 8 bases matching TRBD2. In germline, CDR1 is LGHDT, CDR2 YNNKEL (reference sequence). Trimming removed 3 bases from V and 5 bases from J; junction bases left unmatched: 9. The CDR3 spans 15 residues. In DNA, the CDR3 is TGTGCCAGCAGCCACCAAGCGGGAGCGGTTCACGAGCAGTACTTC. This gives the protein CASSHQAGAVHEQYF.

This clonotype was found a few times. The chain carries TRBV6-4 and TRBJ1-1; no firm D call. Germline values: CDR1 MRHNA, CDR2 SNTAGT. The length of the CDR3 is 13 residues. Trimming stripped 2 bases from V and 2 bases from J, with 6 bases between. The CDR3 bases are TGTGCCAGCAGTGACCCAGGAAACACTGAAGCTTTCTTT. Amino acids: CASSDPGNTEAFF.

This clonotype was recorded many times. J is TRBJ1-5 and V is TRBV6-5; D not certain. CDR3 size: 13 residues. Germline V CDR1 and CDR2: MNHEY, SVGAGI. The germline V and J ends were trimmed by 0 bases and 4 bases, with 4 bases remaining between them. The CDR3 DNA reads TGTGCCAGCAGTTACTCGATAAATCAGCCCCAGCATTTT. Its translation is CASSYSINQPQHF.

This clonotype showed up many times. The chain links TRBV6-1 to TRBJ1-1; possible D gene TRBD1, 5 bases. Germline V lookup: CDR1 MNHNS, CDR2 SASEGT. CDR3 size: 17 residues. Trimming cost V 0 bases and J 1 base, with 15 bases left between them. Here the CDR3 DNA reads TGTGCCAGCAGTGAAGCTTTGAAGGGACGGTGGAACACTGAAGCTTTCTTT. Its translation: CASSEALKGRWNTEAFF.

This clonotype came up many times. The rearrangement links TRBV6-9 to TRBJ2-1, with D perhaps matching TRBD1 (5 bases). Germline V gives CDR1 MNHGY, CDR2 SVAAGI. The CDR3 consists of 14 residues. V was cut by 4 bases and J by 5 bases, with 12 bases left in between. The CDR3 loop is CASSSGSGHNEQFF. The DNA for the CDR3 is TGTGCCAGCAGTTCTGGATCAGGGCACAATGAGCAGTTCTTC.

This clonotype has a handful of counts. The chain combines TRBV19 with TRBJ1-5, with 8 bases aligning to TRBD1. Per the germline V gene, CDR1 is LNHDA and CDR2 is SQIVND (reference sequence). The trim removed 3 bases at V and 8 bases at J, leaving 9 bases unmatched. The CDR3 contains 15 residues. For the CDR3, the DNA is TGTGCCAGTAGTATGGGACAGGTCCCTTTAGAGCCCCAGCATTTT. This sequence encodes CASSMGQVPLEPQHF.

The sample holds a few counts of this clonotype. The chain joins TRBV7-2 to TRBJ1-4; 8 positions agree with TRBD1. The CDR3 spans 13 residues. The J segment lost 14 bases and the V segment lost 1 base, leaving 6 bases of the junction unmatched. Germline CDR1 and CDR2: SGHTA and FQGNSA. For the CDR3, the DNA is TGTGCCAGCAGCTTAGAACAGGGGGTTGAGCTGTTTTTT. It is translated as CASSLEQGVELFF.

The chain couples TRBV10-3 to TRBJ2-4, with 9 positions matching TRBD1. The V gene's germline CDR1 is ENHRY and CDR2 SYGVKD. Trimming took 7 bases from V and 12 from J; bases not matched to a gene: 13. This CDR3 is 14 amino acids long. The CDR3 reads CAITISGTGWNQYF. CDR3 sequence (DNA): TGTGCCATCACCATTTCCGGGACAGGGTGGAATCAGTACTTC.

This clonotype has ten or more counts. The V call is TRBV6-5, the J call TRBJ2-7; 8 bases agree with TRBD2. Germline lookup yields CDR1 MNHEY and CDR2 SVGAGI. The CDR3 runs to 17 residues. Trimming took 0 bases from V and 0 from J; bases not matched to a gene: 7. The CDR3 loop is CASSYSGGGPRSYEQYF. In nucleotides, the CDR3 is TGTGCCAGCAGTTACTCGGGCGGGGGGCCCCGCTCCTACGAGCAGTACTTC.

Many counts were recorded for this clonotype. The chain links TRBV5-6 to TRBJ2-2; D remains ambiguous. V lost 1 base and J 0 bases, leaving 7 bases between the germline ends. The CDR3 spans 15 residues. Per germline, CDR1 SGHDT and CDR2 YYEEEE. CDR3 nucleotides: TGTGCCAGCAGCTTGCCTGGGGCGAACACCGGGGAGCTGTTTTTT. Translated: CASSLPGANTGELFF.